This paragraph reports one T cell receptor beta chain. Which antigen it targets is not known. Base qualities are not provided; no much larger clone lies one nucleotide away. Using the deep immunoSEQ assay, multiplex PCR amplified TCR CDR3 regions from genomic DNA. Extracted genomic DNA from each cell subset was spread evenly across all wells of several immunoSEQ 96-well plates, with each plate serving as a replicate. For sorted subsets, about 210 ng of genomic DNA, equivalent to about 30,000 T cell genomes, went into each replicate PCR. Purified libraries were quantified with a Qubit 3.0 fluorometer, sized on a Bioanalyzer 2100, and re-quantified with the KAPA Library Quantification kit. Every immunoSEQ 96-well plate was sequenced on a dedicated single-read 150-cycle Illumina NextSeq 550 flow cell. In the authors' own workflow: Because only junctional sequences without quality scores were contained in the immunoSEQ output, filtering matching that applied to full-length reads could not be performed. Sequences were annotated with PyIR, a Python wrapper for IgBLAST v1.9, and V/J genes and CDR3 were assigned using IMGT germline references. Reads were filtered out if the reads had weak V/J assignments (E-value above 1e-6), no CDR3, stop codons, out-of-frame junctions, or ambiguous translated residues. A V3J clonotype was defined by an identical inferred V gene, J gene, and CDR3 amino acid sequence. Percentage overlap between repertoires was calculated by dividing the number of shared unique clonotypes by the size of the smaller repertoire. RTK rarefaction, the Chao1 estimator, and Recon v2.1 estimates of unobserved clonotypes were used to assess repertoire richness. For all TCRbeta clonotypes obtained by the gDNA method from a few donors, generation probabilities were computed with OLGA. Imported from immuneACCESS, the table was reduced by TCRdb to in-frame sequences with V and J called. These copies leave out some clones; in studies compared against another copy, an unresolved V gene accounts for under half, and the cause of the remainder is not known. V and J calls and clone size are given by that table; D and trimming were obtained from the DNA. This sample holds 800,000 to 950,000 clones; about 97% were observed only once. The ten largest make up about 0.22% of the sample.

These data belong to a study of shared clonotypes between healthy human individuals (dated by TCRdb to the early 2020s). Regarding the study in general: A few men and two women, aged 18 to 49 years, made up the cohort. For each donor, three plates each were used for CD4 naive and CD4 memory, two plates were used for CD8 naive, and one plate was used for CD8 memory. Blood TCR repertoires of 5 or 6 healthy adults were deeply sequenced to estimate repertoire size and the extent of clonotype sharing between individuals. To increase sequencing depth and limit assay-specific biases, different laboratories used diverse techniques to prepare libraries and sequence TCR repertoires. Per donor, leukapheresis produced somewhere between about 0.8 and 9 billion PBMCs.

The research as a whole found: Compared with non-shared clonotypes, clonotypes shared by all four sorted-subset donors had higher generation probabilities. Pairwise subsampling led to the expectation that sequencing depth would affect the degree of clonotype sharing among donors. Sampling was limited to blood, and TCR repertoires in tissue likely differ from TCR repertoires in blood. Naive subsets generally had larger estimated clonotype richness than memory subsets. Because the study included only a small number of donors, the genetic and exposure-history diversity represented was limited. Rarefaction of sorted-subset datasets indicated incomplete sequencing despite the large sequencing depth. Across a few donors, roughly 5% of naive CD4, around 3.5% of naive CD8, around 2.1% of memory CD4, and roughly 0.41% of memory CD8 clonotypes were shared.

The CDR1 and CDR2 encoded by the germline V gene are MDHEN and SYDVKM. V lost 6 bases and J lost 1 base, and the count of bases not matched to a germline gene is 14. The CDR3 holds 18 amino acids from the cysteine to the phenylalanine. CDR3 DNA only is kept here, 54 bases in frame from base 1. CD8 naive samples were CD45RO-negative cells positively selected for CCR7, giving a CD45RA+CCR7+ population that excluded TemRA cells. Donors were healthy HIV-negative adults with no recently reported acute infections or vaccinations. Only Caucasian adults living in Nashville, Tennessee, USA were represented among the donors. After blood collection by leukapheresis, PBMCs were isolated using Ficoll-Histopaque density gradient centrifugation and then cryopreserved in the vapor phase of liquid nitrogen. Purity and quantity of every magnetically sorted T cell population were checked by analytical flow cytometry. From each sorted fraction, genomic DNA was isolated and quantified by UV absorbance on a Nanodrop 2000c.

The sequence was obtained from a man in his thirties or forties in good health. Specimen: naive CD8+ T cells sorted from blood. The sample's cell subset or site, from its label and the paper: CD45RA+CCR7+. The V gene is TRBV28 and the J gene is TRBJ2-3; 9 bases in the junction line up with TRBD2. The CDR3 reads CASSILRIAGEGTDTQYF. At the DNA level, the sequence is TGTGCCAGCAGCATATTAAGGATAGCGGGAGAAGGCACAGATACGCAGTATTTT.